The rows below give T cell receptor beta chains drawn from one sample of a study of T cells in Graves' hyperthyroidism and ophthalmopathy. TCRdb fed the multiplex PCR reads into MiXCR, producing one record per CDR3 protein. Counted here are over 700,000 distinct CDR3 sequences, over 15% occurring once; the ten biggest clones make up over 15%. The sample was blood. The receptors come from a woman between 45 and 60 years old with Graves' hyperthyroidism that later progressed to Graves' ophthalmopathy. CDR3s include the opening cysteine and the closing phenylalanine or tryptophan. D genes are given only for firm matches. For some rows the clone size is stated as once, few or many, or as a class when expanded; others skip it.

cdr3_aa: CASSITLAKNIQYF
cdr3_nt: TGTGCCAGTAGTATAACCTTAGCCAAAAACATTCAGTACTTC
v_call: TRBV19
j_call: TRBJ2-4
d_call: .
clone_size: .

cdr3_aa: CASSLVTGAGYGYTF
cdr3_nt: TGTGCCAGCAGCTTGGTGACGGGGGCGGGCTATGGCTACACCTTC
v_call: TRBV7-2
j_call: TRBJ1-2
d_call: .
clone_size: many

cdr3_aa: CSATQGPDTQYF
cdr3_nt: TGCAGTGCTACCCAGGGTCCAGATACGCAGTATTTT
v_call: TRBV20-1
j_call: TRBJ2-3
d_call: .
clone_size: many

cdr3_aa: CASGLRGHDQPQHF
cdr3_nt: TGTGCTAGTGGTTTGCGGGGGCATGATCAGCCCCAGCATTTT
v_call: TRBV12-5
j_call: TRBJ1-5
d_call: .
clone_size: .

cdr3_aa: CASSPRQVDTGELFF
cdr3_nt: TGTGCCAGCTCACCCAGACAGGTAGACACCGGGGAGCTGTTTTTT
v_call: TRBV18
j_call: TRBJ2-2
d_call: .
clone_size: few

cdr3_aa: CASSKTLARSYNEQFF
cdr3_nt: TGTGCCAGCAGCAAAACCCTAGCCCGCTCCTACAATGAGCAGTTCTTC
v_call: TRBV7-9
j_call: TRBJ2-1
d_call: .
clone_size: once

cdr3_aa: CASSSFDWGETQYF
cdr3_nt: TGTGCCAGCAGCTCATTTGACTGGGGGGAGACCCAGTACTTC
v_call: TRBV5-4
j_call: TRBJ2-5
d_call: .
clone_size: few

cdr3_aa: CSAGRAESQSGLTYEQYF
cdr3_nt: TGCAGTGCTGGGAGGGCAGAAAGCCAAAGTGGACTAACCTACGAGCAGTACTTC
v_call: TRBV20-1
j_call: TRBJ2-7
d_call: TRBD2
clone_size: .

cdr3_aa: CASREAGRSYNEQFF
cdr3_nt: TGTGCCAGCAGAGAGGCGGGGAGGTCCTACAATGAGCAGTTCTTC
v_call: TRBV6-5
j_call: TRBJ2-1
d_call: .
clone_size: few

cdr3_aa: CSASDSRTGPTGELFF
cdr3_nt: TGCAGTGCTAGTGATTCAAGGACAGGACCCACCGGGGAGCTGTTTTTT
v_call: TRBV20-1
j_call: TRBJ2-2
d_call: TRBD1
clone_size: many

cdr3_aa: CASSIGTSGTVETQYF
cdr3_nt: TGTGCCAGTAGTATAGGGACTAGCGGGACCGTGGAGACCCAGTACTTC
v_call: TRBV19
j_call: TRBJ2-5
d_call: TRBD2
clone_size: .

cdr3_aa: CAWNRDRAYEQYF
cdr3_nt: TGTGCCTGGAACCGGGACAGGGCTTACGAGCAGTACTTC
v_call: TRBV30
j_call: TRBJ2-7
d_call: TRBD1
clone_size: many

cdr3_aa: CASSQVKRTTNTGEPFF
cdr3_nt: TGTGCCAGCAGCCAAGTTAAGCGGACAACGAACACCGGGGAGCCGTTTTTT
v_call: TRBV3-1
j_call: TRBJ2-2
d_call: .
clone_size: once

cdr3_aa: CASSTTGLTDTQYF
cdr3_nt: TGTGCCAGTAGTACCACAGGTCTCACAGATACGCAGTATTTT
v_call: TRBV19
j_call: TRBJ2-3
d_call: .
clone_size: few

cdr3_aa: CASSQRQGASNIQYF
cdr3_nt: TGTGCCAGCAGCCAGCGACAGGGGGCGAGTAACATTCAGTACTTC
v_call: TRBV7-6
j_call: TRBJ2-4
d_call: TRBD1
clone_size: many

cdr3_aa: CASRQAMGRYNEQFF
cdr3_nt: TGTGCCAGCAGGCAAGCAATGGGGCGGTACAATGAGCAGTTCTTC
v_call: TRBV6-1
j_call: TRBJ2-1
d_call: .
clone_size: .

cdr3_aa: CSARWAGGLQETQYF
cdr3_nt: TGCAGTGCCCGCTGGGCGGGGGGGCTTCAAGAGACCCAGTACTTC
v_call: TRBV20-1
j_call: TRBJ2-5
d_call: TRBD2
clone_size: .

cdr3_aa: CSVTGGSLTNTEAFF
cdr3_nt: TGCAGCGTTACAGGGGGGAGTTTAACGAACACTGAAGCTTTCTTT
v_call: TRBV29-1
j_call: TRBJ1-1
d_call: TRBD1
clone_size: many

cdr3_aa: CATSRDGLSNQPQHF
cdr3_nt: TGTGCCACCAGCAGAGACGGTCTTAGCAATCAGCCCCAGCATTTT
v_call: TRBV15
j_call: TRBJ1-5
d_call: .
clone_size: once

cdr3_aa: CASALNLGGRGQETQYF
cdr3_nt: TGTGCCAGCGCCCTCAATCTGGGGGGGCGGGGGCAAGAGACCCAGTACTTC
v_call: TRBV12-3/TRBV12-4
j_call: TRBJ2-5
d_call: .
clone_size: .

cdr3_aa: CASSLDGLGEKLFF
cdr3_nt: TGTGCCAGCAGCCTAGATGGTTTAGGAGAAAAACTGTTTTTT
v_call: TRBV9
j_call: TRBJ1-4
d_call: .
clone_size: few

cdr3_aa: CASSMTGTGDWGNQPQHF
cdr3_nt: TGTGCCAGTAGTATGACAGGGACAGGGGACTGGGGCAATCAGCCCCAGCATTTT
v_call: TRBV19
j_call: TRBJ1-5
d_call: TRBD1
clone_size: once

cdr3_aa: CASSYNRASGWSDTQYF
cdr3_nt: TGTGCCAGCAGTTACAATCGGGCGTCAGGGTGGTCAGATACGCAGTATTTT
v_call: TRBV6-6
j_call: TRBJ2-3
d_call: .
clone_size: .

cdr3_aa: CSAQRTGGTLETQYF
cdr3_nt: TGCAGTGCCCAACGAACAGGGGGCACTTTAGAGACCCAGTACTTC
v_call: TRBV20-1
j_call: TRBJ2-5
d_call: TRBD1
clone_size: few

cdr3_aa: CASSAPGQYTEAFF
cdr3_nt: TGTGCCAGCAGCGCCCCGGGACAGTACACTGAAGCTTTCTTT
v_call: TRBV6-1
j_call: TRBJ1-1
d_call: TRBD1
clone_size: .

cdr3_aa: CASSQDRLGYTF
cdr3_nt: TGTGCCAGCAGCCAAGACAGGCTCGGCTACACCTTC
v_call: TRBV3-1
j_call: TRBJ1-2
d_call: .
clone_size: few

cdr3_aa: CASSQESSGANVLTF
cdr3_nt: TGCGCCAGCAGCCAAGAGAGCTCTGGGGCCAACGTCCTGACTTTC
v_call: TRBV4-1
j_call: TRBJ2-6
d_call: .
clone_size: few

cdr3_aa: CASSSGQGWGELFF
cdr3_nt: TGTGCCAGCAGTTCGGGACAGGGGTGGGGGGAGCTGTTTTTT
v_call: TRBV27
j_call: TRBJ2-2
d_call: TRBD1
clone_size: .

cdr3_aa: CASSHPSGGSRTPQETQYF
cdr3_nt: TGCGCCAGCAGCCATCCCAGCGGGGGGTCCCGCACACCTCAAGAGACCCAGTACTTC
v_call: TRBV4-1
j_call: TRBJ2-5
d_call: TRBD2
clone_size: few

cdr3_aa: CASSSQAQATIYF
cdr3_nt: TGTGCCAGCAGTTCCCAGGCCCAGGCCACCATATATTTT
v_call: TRBV27
j_call: TRBJ1-3
d_call: .
clone_size: .

cdr3_aa: CASSYKGQDLSGNTIYF
cdr3_nt: TGTGCCAGCAGTTACAAAGGACAGGACTTGTCTGGAAACACCATATATTTT
v_call: TRBV6-5
j_call: TRBJ1-3
d_call: TRBD1
clone_size: .

cdr3_aa: CSAGTDSYEQYF
cdr3_nt: TGCAGTGCTGGGACGGACTCCTACGAGCAGTACTTC
v_call: TRBV20-1
j_call: TRBJ2-7
d_call: .
clone_size: few

cdr3_aa: CSAVIENYGYTF
cdr3_nt: TGCAGCGCCGTGATAGAAAACTATGGCTACACCTTC
v_call: TRBV29-1
j_call: TRBJ1-2
d_call: .
clone_size: .

cdr3_aa: CATSDSVPGTGIYEQFF
cdr3_nt: TGTGCCACCAGTGATTCGGTCCCCGGGACAGGGATCTATGAGCAGTTCTTC
v_call: TRBV24-1
j_call: TRBJ2-1
d_call: TRBD1
clone_size: .

cdr3_aa: CASSLLSGHNYGYTF
cdr3_nt: TGCGCCAGCAGCTTATTAAGTGGACATAACTATGGCTACACCTTC
v_call: TRBV5-1
j_call: TRBJ1-2
d_call: .
clone_size: .

cdr3_aa: CASRREAYPGQGFIYEQYF
cdr3_nt: TGTGCCAGCAGACGGGAGGCCTACCCGGGACAGGGCTTTATCTACGAGCAGTACTTC
v_call: TRBV6-2/TRBV6-3
j_call: TRBJ2-7
d_call: TRBD1
clone_size: few

cdr3_aa: CASSFHGQGQETQYF
cdr3_nt: TGTGCCAGCAGTTTCCACGGACAGGGGCAAGAGACCCAGTACTTC
v_call: TRBV27
j_call: TRBJ2-5
d_call: TRBD1
clone_size: many

cdr3_aa: CASSYPRTGELFF
cdr3_nt: TGTGCCAGCAGTTACCCCCGCACCGGGGAGCTGTTTTTT
v_call: TRBV6-5
j_call: TRBJ2-2
d_call: .
clone_size: many

cdr3_aa: CASSEIGTGAFKTQYF
cdr3_nt: TGTGCCAGCAGTGAGATCGGGACAGGGGCTTTTAAGACCCAGTACTTC
v_call: TRBV25-1
j_call: TRBJ2-5
d_call: TRBD1
clone_size: .

cdr3_aa: CASSQEQDSGANVLTF
cdr3_nt: TGTGCCAGCAGCCAAGAGCAGGACTCTGGGGCCAACGTCCTGACTTTC
v_call: TRBV3-1
j_call: TRBJ2-6
d_call: .
clone_size: .

cdr3_aa: CAGSLRDKSNEQYF
cdr3_nt: TGTGCCGGCAGCCTCCGGGACAAGAGTAACGAGCAGTACTTC
v_call: TRBV3-1
j_call: TRBJ2-7
d_call: .
clone_size: few

cdr3_aa: CSVGGTASYNEQFF
cdr3_nt: TGCAGCGTCGGGGGAACAGCCTCCTACAATGAGCAGTTCTTC
v_call: TRBV29-1
j_call: TRBJ2-1
d_call: .
clone_size: many

cdr3_aa: CASSQWQTPLTTEAFF
cdr3_nt: TGTGCCAGCAGCCAATGGCAGACACCCTTAACTACTGAAGCTTTCTTT
v_call: TRBV3-1
j_call: TRBJ1-1
d_call: .
clone_size: many

cdr3_aa: CSARGWEYEQYF
cdr3_nt: TGCAGTGCTAGGGGGTGGGAGTACGAGCAGTACTTC
v_call: TRBV20-1
j_call: TRBJ2-7
d_call: .
clone_size: many

cdr3_aa: CASNLATATNEKLFF
cdr3_nt: TGCGCCAGCAACTTGGCCACGGCAACTAATGAAAAACTGTTTTTT
v_call: TRBV5-1
j_call: TRBJ1-4
d_call: .
clone_size: .

cdr3_aa: CSARGPGARLEETQYF
cdr3_nt: TGCAGTGCTAGAGGGCCGGGGGCTCGCTTGGAAGAGACCCAGTACTTC
v_call: TRBV20-1
j_call: TRBJ2-5
d_call: .
clone_size: many

cdr3_aa: CSVVTGADTGELFF
cdr3_nt: TGCAGCGTTGTGACGGGGGCCGACACCGGGGAGCTGTTTTTT
v_call: TRBV29-1
j_call: TRBJ2-2
d_call: .
clone_size: .

cdr3_aa: CSTETGNTGELFF
cdr3_nt: TGCAGCACAGAGACAGGGAACACCGGGGAGCTGTTTTTT
v_call: TRBV29-1
j_call: TRBJ2-2
d_call: .
clone_size: .

cdr3_aa: CASLGGGDYNEQFF
cdr3_nt: TGTGCCAGCTTAGGCGGGGGGGACTACAATGAGCAGTTCTTC
v_call: TRBV10-3
j_call: TRBJ2-1
d_call: TRBD2
clone_size: .

cdr3_aa: CASSPRNVGYSYEQYF
cdr3_nt: TGTGCCAGCAGCCCCAGGAATGTAGGTTACTCCTACGAGCAGTACTTC
v_call: TRBV27
j_call: TRBJ2-7
d_call: .
clone_size: many

cdr3_aa: CASSSTGTAISYNEQFF
cdr3_nt: TGCGCCAGCAGCTCAACCGGGACAGCAATATCCTACAATGAGCAGTTCTTC
v_call: TRBV5-1
j_call: TRBJ2-1
d_call: TRBD1
clone_size: many

cdr3_aa: CASRVGQENEKLFF
cdr3_nt: TGTGCCAGCAGGGTCGGACAGGAGAATGAAAAACTGTTTTTT
v_call: TRBV2
j_call: TRBJ1-4
d_call: TRBD1
clone_size: many

cdr3_aa: CASSGTGLKEQFF
cdr3_nt: TGTGCCAGCAGTGGGACAGGGTTGAAGGAGCAGTTCTTC
v_call: TRBV6-1
j_call: TRBJ2-1
d_call: TRBD1
clone_size: few

cdr3_aa: CASSEDRRSGYTF
cdr3_nt: TGCGCCAGCAGTGAAGACAGGAGGAGTGGCTACACCTTC
v_call: TRBV10-2
j_call: TRBJ1-2
d_call: .
clone_size: .

cdr3_aa: CASISLLSLGTEAFF
cdr3_nt: TGTGCCAGCATCTCTCTCTTGTCGCTCGGCACTGAAGCTTTCTTT
v_call: TRBV2
j_call: TRBJ1-1
d_call: .
clone_size: .

cdr3_aa: CSANPGQGALGTEAFF
cdr3_nt: TGCAGTGCTAACCCGGGACAGGGGGCATTGGGCACTGAAGCTTTCTTT
v_call: TRBV20-1
j_call: TRBJ1-1
d_call: TRBD1
clone_size: few

cdr3_aa: CASSLGGPRNTDTQYF
cdr3_nt: TGTGCCAGCAGCTTAGGGGGACCGAGAAATACAGATACGCAGTATTTT
v_call: TRBV11-3
j_call: TRBJ2-3
d_call: .
clone_size: few

cdr3_aa: CASDDAGSYEQYF
cdr3_nt: TGTGCCAGCGACGACGCGGGCTCCTACGAGCAGTACTTC
v_call: TRBV28
j_call: TRBJ2-7
d_call: .
clone_size: many

cdr3_aa: CAISKTAPSYEQYF
cdr3_nt: TGTGCCATCAGCAAGACTGCGCCCTCCTACGAGCAGTACTTC
v_call: TRBV10-3
j_call: TRBJ2-7
d_call: .
clone_size: many